These T cell receptor beta chains were read from a single sample in a study of cytomegalovirus exposure and HLA in healthy donors. Using immunoSEQ multiplex PCR, the repertoire was profiled, and TCRdb retains in-frame clones only, with some absent. Among around 150,000 clones, 68% were seen once, and the ten largest hold about 4.1%. The specimen sequenced was PBMCs. These receptors originate from a man in his sixties in good health and CMV-seronegative. Both conserved end residues are part of each CDR3. D genes are given only for firm matches. Clone size is given for some rows only: seen once, a few or many times, or a class if the clone is expanded.

j_gene,d_gene,v_gene,abundance,CDR3nt,CDR3aa
TRBJ2-7,TRBD1,TRBV6-6,few,TGTGCCAGCAGTACTACAGGGGGGAGCTCCTACGAGCAGTACTTC,CASSTTGGSSYEQYF
TRBJ2-2,.,TRBV7-9,.,TGTGCCAGCAGCTTATTGAGAGGGCATGCGAACACCGGGGAGCTGTTTTTT,CASSLLRGHANTGELFF
TRBJ2-6,.,TRBV19,.,TGTGCCAGTAGTATACAGGGCTCTGGGGCCAACGTCCTGACTTTC,CASSIQGSGANVLTF
TRBJ1-5,.,TRBV6-1,.,TGTGCCAGCAGTGAAGGGAGGACGAGCAATCAGCCCCAGCATTTT,CASSEGRTSNQPQHF
TRBJ2-2,TRBD1,TRBV2,.,TGTGCCAGCAGTTCGCGACAGGGGGTTACCGGGGAGCTGTTTTTT,CASSSRQGVTGELFF
TRBJ2-2,TRBD1,TRBV6-1,.,TGTGCCAGCAGTGAAAGGCAGGGGGCGCCCGGGGAGCTGTTTTTT,CASSERQGAPGELFF
TRBJ2-5,TRBD2,TRBV2,.,TGTGCCAGTGGACTAGCGGGACAAGAGACCCAGTACTTC,CASGLAGQETQYF
TRBJ2-2,TRBD2,TRBV15,.,TGTGCCACCAGCAGAGATTTGAGTTTTCTAGCGGATAACACCGGGGAGCTGTTTTTT,CATSRDLSFLADNTGELFF
TRBJ1-5,.,TRBV18,.,TGTGCCAGCTCACCACAGCCAAACAATCAGCCCCAGCATTTT,CASSPQPNNQPQHF
TRBJ1-5,.,TRBV7-8,.,TGTGCCAGCAGTAGGGGGACTAGCAATCAGCCCCAGCATTTT,CASSRGTSNQPQHF
TRBJ1-1,.,TRBV21-1,.,TGTGCCAGCAGCAAACCGCACAGGGGGATGAACACTGAAGCTTTCTTT,CASSKPHRGMNTEAFF
TRBJ2-2,TRBD2,TRBV15,few,TGTGCCACCAGCAGAGAGGGACTAGCGGGAGGGCTGTCGGCCGGGGAGCTGTTTTTT,CATSREGLAGGLSAGELFF
TRBJ1-5,.,TRBV28,.,TGTGCCAGCAGTTTAGGAGTAGCTCAGCCCCAGCATTTT,CASSLGVAQPQHF
TRBJ1-3,TRBD1,TRBV10-3,once,TGTGCCATCAGTTTCCGGGACAGGGGGTCACACTCTGGAAACACCATATATTTT,CAISFRDRGSHSGNTIYF
TRBJ2-5,.,TRBV5-4,.,TGTGCCAGCAGCTTGAAGCACTCTCCCCAAGAGACCCAGTACTTC,CASSLKHSPQETQYF
TRBJ1-1,TRBD1,TRBV19,.,TGTGCCAGTAGTCCCCGGGACAGGGGGCAGAACACTGAAGCTTTCTTT,CASSPRDRGQNTEAFF
TRBJ1-1,.,TRBV7-9,few,TGTGCCACCGCAACGGTACCCGAAGCTTTCTTT,CATATVPEAFF
TRBJ1-1,TRBD1,TRBV11-2,.,TGTGCCAGCAGCTCCCAGGGACAGGGAACCCGTGAAGCTTTCTTT,CASSSQGQGTREAFF
TRBJ2-7,TRBD1,TRBV10-3,.,TGTGCCATCAGTCTACAGGGGGCCGGTTACGAGCAGTACTTC,CAISLQGAGYEQYF
TRBJ2-7,.,TRBV28,.,TGTGCCAGCAGTTTAGGGGGGAGTCTTTCCTACGAGCAGTACTTC,CASSLGGSLSYEQYF